This section outlines one T cell receptor (beta chain) sequence together with its context. The data stem from a study of technical replicates of blood from several donors. Method: immunoSEQ multiplex PCR; TCRdb's copy keeps in-frame clones and lacks some. The profile shows tens of thousands of clones, approximately 94% of them singletons. This CDR3 contains 13 residues. Germline-derived CDR1 and CDR2 are SGHRS and YFSETQ. V was cut by 4 bases and J by 4 bases, with 11 bases left in between. Source material: PBMCs. The chain joins TRBV5-1 to TRBJ1-2, with D perhaps TRBD1 (5 bases). The source of this sequence is a human donor in good health. Some clones in this sample may be carry-over from other donors' samples. The CDR3 nucleotides read TGCGCCAGCAGCCAGACGGGGGTCTATGGCTACACCTTC. Protein: CASSQTGVYGYTF. Using reference TRBV5-1 and TRBJ1-2 for the parts outside the CDR3, the full variable domain is KAGVTQTPRYLIKTRGQQVTLSCSPISGHRSVSWYQQTPGQGLQFLFEYFSETQRNKGNFPGRFSGRQFSNSRSEMNVSTLELGDSALYLCASSQTGVYGYTFGSGTRLTVV.